The 10 T cell receptor beta chains presented below share a single source sample, sequenced in a study of T cell changes during pregnancy in multiple sclerosis. Only in-frame clones appear in the TCRdb table, and some are missing; sequencing was by immunoSEQ multiplex PCR. This sample yields 40,000 to 45,000 clones, of which approximately 90% are seen a single time; under 0.75% belongs to the top ten. The sample was CD4+ T cells from peripheral blood mononuclear cells, taken before pregnancy. The source of these receptors is a female donor with multiple sclerosis, enrolled in a pregnancy study.

This chain joins TRBV18 and TRBJ1-4; the D gene is possibly TRBD1 (5 bases). The V and J ends lost 6 bases and 8 bases respectively, with 13 bases between them. CDR3 length: 13 amino acids. Germline CDR1 reads KGHSH; CDR2 reads LQKENI. CDR3 in amino acids: CASSIQGGEKLFF. The CDR3, as DNA: TGTGCCAGCTCTATCCAGGGTGGAGAAAAACTGTTTTTT.

The sample holds a few counts of this clone. The chain combines TRBV10-3 with TRBJ2-1, with TRBD2 identical over 10 bases. The CDR3 covers 16 residues. With 4 bases clipped from V and 0 bases from J, the junction kept 3 bases outside the gene matches. Germline loops: CDR1 ENHRY, CDR2 SYGVKD. The CDR3 DNA reads TGTGCCATCAGTGCGCAGCGGGAGGGCTCCTACAATGAGCAGTTCTTC. Residues: CAISAQREGSYNEQFF.

The genes are TRBV29-1 and TRBJ1-1; TRBD1 matches at 9 bases. In germline, CDR1 is SQVTM, CDR2 ANQGSEA. This CDR3 spans 12 amino acids. The junction had 0 bases not matched to a gene; V was cut back by 6 bases and J by 1 base. The CDR3: CSVDRGNTEAFF. The DNA for the CDR3 is TGCAGCGTGGACAGGGGGAACACTGAAGCTTTCTTT.

The V call is TRBV6-1, the J call TRBJ1-3, with a weak D call TRBD1 (6 bases). The CDR3 is 17 amino acids. Trimming left V 1 base short and J 1 base short, with 14 bases between. Germline lookup yields CDR1 MNHNS and CDR2 SASEGT. This CDR3 reads CASSEELGGGSGNTIYF. As DNA, the CDR3 is TGTGCCAGCAGTGAAGAATTGGGAGGGGGGTCTGGAAACACCATATATTTT.

This clone was recorded once. The V call is TRBV5-1, the J call TRBJ1-3; 7 bases fit TRBD1. The germline V gene encodes CDR1 SGHRS and CDR2 YFSETQ. V dropped 3 bases and J dropped 2; count of bases not matched to a gene: 2. The CDR3 contains 14 residues. The CDR3 sequence is CASSSTGTGNTIYF. The CDR3 DNA is TGCGCCAGCAGCTCGACAGGGACTGGAAACACCATATATTTT.

The chain employs TRBV6-1 and TRBJ1-3; no reliable D call. CDR1 is MNHNS and CDR2 is SASEGT in the germline V gene. The CDR3 is made up of 17 amino acids. Trimming shortened V by 1 base and J by 0 bases, and 13 bases separated the two germline ends. CDR3 protein: CASSEGSWRDSGNTIYF. For the CDR3, the DNA is TGTGCCAGCAGTGAAGGTTCCTGGAGGGACTCTGGAAACACCATATATTTT.

This clone showed up just once. The chain couples TRBV10-3 to TRBJ2-4; 7 nucleotides agree with TRBD1. After removal of 3 bases from V and 4 bases from J, the junction contained 3 bases not matched to a gene. The germline gives CDR1 ENHRY, CDR2 SYGVKD. This CDR3 is built from 14 residues. In nucleotides, the CDR3 is TGTGCCATCAGTGAACCGGGACAGAAAAACATTCAGTACTTC. This encodes CAISEPGQKNIQYF.

The chain couples TRBV5-1 to TRBJ2-3, with 9 nucleotides matching TRBD2. J was trimmed by 3 bases and V by 6 bases; bases with no gene match: 5. This CDR3 is 14 amino acids long. The germline V gene encodes CDR1 SGHRS and CDR2 YFSETQ. CDR3 DNA: TGCGCCAGCAAGTTGGCGGGAGGGACAGATACGCAGTATTTT. Protein sequence: CASKLAGGTDTQYF.

CDR3 DNA: TGTGCCAGCTCATTCGGACAGTACCGGTTCTTC. Its translation: CASSFGQYRFF. The chain links TRBV18 to TRBJ2-1, with D possibly matching TRBD1 (6 bases). Germline values: CDR1 KGHSH, CDR2 LQKENI. Trimming left V 5 bases short and J 15 bases short, with 14 bases between. The CDR3 covers 11 residues.

This clone occurred once. This chain links TRBV4-3 with TRBJ1-5, with unresolved D. The CDR3 runs to 15 residues. V was pared by 1 base and J by 0 bases, with 7 bases between. From germline, CDR1 is LGHNA and CDR2 YSLEER. The CDR3 loop reads CASSQGLGSNQPQHF. The CDR3 bases are TGCGCCAGCAGCCAAGGACTGGGTAGCAATCAGCCCCAGCATTTT.